This TCR beta chain was sequenced for a study of T cells in tumors after PD-1 blockade. The overall study: During anti-PD-1 treatment, some patients continued daily vismodegib 150 mg. Blood samples averaged roughly 110,000 templates (range about 23,000-260,000) and 36,536 unique clonotypes. Study-wide points: Blood contained approximately 43% of the tumor's TCR clonotypes.

With regard to this clone: Its antigen is not identified.

Trimming stripped 0 bases from V and 5 bases from J, with 10 bases between. Germline V gene lookup returns CDR1 LGHNA and CDR2 YSLEER. CDR3 length equals 15 residues. The data were produced by immunoSEQ multiplex PCR, yet TCRdb's version contains in-frame clones alone and is incomplete. Here the sample spans fewer than 35,000 clones, around 80% being singletons. This sample comprised PBMCs, obtained before anti-PD-1 treatment. V and J are TRBV4-3 and TRBJ1-4; perhaps TRBD1 as D (5 bases). The sequence came from a human donor with basal cell carcinoma. The CDR3 bases are TGCGCCAGCAGCCAAGATAGGGGAGGGAATGAAAAACTGTTTTTT. Its translation is CASSQDRGGNEKLFF.